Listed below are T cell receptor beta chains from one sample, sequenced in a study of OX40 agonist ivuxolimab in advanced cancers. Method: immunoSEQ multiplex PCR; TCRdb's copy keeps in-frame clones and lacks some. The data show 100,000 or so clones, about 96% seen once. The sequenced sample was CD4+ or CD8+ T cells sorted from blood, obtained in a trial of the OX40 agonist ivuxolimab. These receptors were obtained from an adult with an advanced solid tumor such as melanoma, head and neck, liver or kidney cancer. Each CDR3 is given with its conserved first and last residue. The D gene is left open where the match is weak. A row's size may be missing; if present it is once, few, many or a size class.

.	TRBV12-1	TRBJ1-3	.	TGTGCCAGCAGCTTTGGGGGGGTAGGAAACACCATATATTTT	CASSFGGVGNTIYF
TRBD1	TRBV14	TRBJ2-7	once	TGTGCCAGCAGGGGGACGGGACAGGTCATCGACGAGCAGTACTTC	CASRGTGQVIDEQYF
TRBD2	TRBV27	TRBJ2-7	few	TGTGCCAGCAGTTTTGGGGCACTAGCGATTGAGCAGTACTTC	CASSFGALAIEQYF
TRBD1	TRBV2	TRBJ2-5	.	TGTGCGCGGCTCGGGACAGGGGGGGAGGAGACCCAGTACTTC	CARLGTGGEETQYF
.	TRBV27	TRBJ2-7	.	TGTGCCAGCAGTTCCTTTTTGGGGCTTAGTCCCCACGAGCAGTACTTC	CASSSFLGLSPHEQYF
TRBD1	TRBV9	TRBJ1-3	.	TGTGCCAGCAGCGCCGGGACAGAATCTGGAAACACCATATATTTT	CASSAGTESGNTIYF
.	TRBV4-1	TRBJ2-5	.	TGCGCCAGCAGCCAAGAAGGGAATAGCGCAGAGACCCAGTACTTC	CASSQEGNSAETQYF
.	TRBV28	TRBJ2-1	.	TGTGCCAGCAGTTTAAGTCTCGGAGACTCAGACAATGAGCAGTTCTTC	CASSLSLGDSDNEQFF
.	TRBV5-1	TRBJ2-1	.	TGCGCCAGCAGCGTGGACGCCACCTCCTACAATGAGCAGTTCTTC	CASSVDATSYNEQFF
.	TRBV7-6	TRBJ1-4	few	TGTGCCAGCAGCGGGCCGGGACACGAAAAGGAAAAACTGTTTTTT	CASSGPGHEKEKLFF
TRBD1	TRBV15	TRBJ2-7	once	TGTGCCACCAGCGGGTGGACAGGGGACGAGCAGTACTTC	CATSGWTGDEQYF
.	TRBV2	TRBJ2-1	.	TGTGCCAGCAGTGAAGGAGCAGGTTGGATCTACAATGAGCAGTTCTTC	CASSEGAGWIYNEQFF
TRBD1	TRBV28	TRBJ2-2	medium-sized	TGTGCCAGCACCCAGGGACAGGGCACCGGGGAGCTGTTTTTT	CASTQGQGTGELFF
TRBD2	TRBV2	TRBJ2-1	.	TGTGCCAGCAGTGAAGAGACTAGCGGGTATTACAATGAGCAGTTCTTC	CASSEETSGYYNEQFF
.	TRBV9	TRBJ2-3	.	TGTGCCAGCAGCACCGACGGGATCGAGGATACGCAGTATTTT	CASSTDGIEDTQYF
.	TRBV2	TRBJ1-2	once	TGTGCCAGCAGTGTCACAGAAAACTATGGCTACACCTTC	CASSVTENYGYTF
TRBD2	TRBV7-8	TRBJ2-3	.	TGTGCCAGCAGCTTACTAGCGGGGGGGACGAACACAGATACGCAGTATTTT	CASSLLAGGTNTDTQYF
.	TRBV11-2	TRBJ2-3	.	TGTGCCAGCAGCTTAGGGCCGGGACCGGAGACGCAGTATTTT	CASSLGPGPETQYF
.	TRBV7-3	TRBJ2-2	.	TGTGCCAGCAGCTTAGTGGTCGGGGAGCTGTTTTTT	CASSLVVGELFF
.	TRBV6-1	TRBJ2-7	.	TGTGCCAGCAGTGAAGCTGACACTTCCTACGAGCAGTACTTC	CASSEADTSYEQYF
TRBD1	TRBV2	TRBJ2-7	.	TGTGCCAGCAGTGTCGGGCAGGGGGCCAACGAGCAGTACTTC	CASSVGQGANEQYF
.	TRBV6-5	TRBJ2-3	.	TGTGCCAGCAGTTACTCGTCCGGGACAGATACGCAGTATTTT	CASSYSSGTDTQYF
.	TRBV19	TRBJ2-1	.	TGTGCCAGTAGTATAGGTTGGCAGAATGAGCAGTTCTTC	CASSIGWQNEQFF
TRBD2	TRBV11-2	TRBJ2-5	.	TGTGCCAGCAGCCACGGGGACTACTCTACTGAGACCCAGTACTTC	CASSHGDYSTETQYF
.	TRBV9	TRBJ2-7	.	TGTGCCAGCAGCGTACAGGGGAGCTCCTACGAGCAGTACTTC	CASSVQGSSYEQYF
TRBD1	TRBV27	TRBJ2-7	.	TGTGCCAGCAGTCCAGAAATGGACAGGGACCACGAGCAGTACTTC	CASSPEMDRDHEQYF
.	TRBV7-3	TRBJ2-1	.	TGTGCCAGCAGCGCTCCAGGGAGTAGCTCCTACAATGAGCAGTTCTTC	CASSAPGSSSYNEQFF
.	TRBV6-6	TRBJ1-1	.	TGTGCCAGCAGAGCACAGGGAGAGACTGAAGCTTTCTTT	CASRAQGETEAFF
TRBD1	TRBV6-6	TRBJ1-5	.	TGTGCCAGCAGTCAGGACAGGTATAGCAATCAGCCCCAGCATTTT	CASSQDRYSNQPQHF
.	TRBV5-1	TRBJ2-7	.	TGCGCCAGCAGCTTCCGGGGCGAGCAGTACTTC	CASSFRGEQYF
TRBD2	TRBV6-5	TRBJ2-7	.	TGTGCCAGCAGTGCGGGACTAGCGGCCTACGAGCAGTACTTC	CASSAGLAAYEQYF
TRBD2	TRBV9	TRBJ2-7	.	TGTGCCAGCAGCGTTAGCGGGAGTGACGAGCAGTACTTC	CASSVSGSDEQYF
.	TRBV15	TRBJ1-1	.	TGTGCCACCAGTCAAGGGTTCGGGAACACTGAAGCTTTCTTT	CATSQGFGNTEAFF
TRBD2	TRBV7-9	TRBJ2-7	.	TGTGCCAGCAGCGTGCCACACCGGACTAGCGGGGACTACGAGCAGTACTTC	CASSVPHRTSGDYEQYF
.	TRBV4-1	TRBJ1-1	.	TGCGCCAGCAGCCATCTAGGGCCCCCAAAGGGGACTGAAGCTTTCTTT	CASSHLGPPKGTEAFF
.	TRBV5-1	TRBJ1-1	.	TGCGCCAGCAGTCTCGACAGTGAATTGAACACTGAAGCTTTCTTT	CASSLDSELNTEAFF
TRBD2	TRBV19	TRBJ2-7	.	TGTGCCAGTAGCCCCCCCCCAGCGGGAGTAGGATACGAGCAGTACTTC	CASSPPPAGVGYEQYF
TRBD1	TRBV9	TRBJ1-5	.	TGTGCCAGCAGCGTAGCAGGGGGTAGCAATCAGCCCCAGCATTTT	CASSVAGGSNQPQHF
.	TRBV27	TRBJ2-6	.	TGTGCCAGCAGTACAGCATCTGGGGCCAACGTCCTGACTTTC	CASSTASGANVLTF
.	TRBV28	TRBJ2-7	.	TGTGCCAGCAGTTATGACGAGTCCTACGAGCAGTACTTC	CASSYDESYEQYF
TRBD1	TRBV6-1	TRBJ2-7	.	TGTGCCAGCAGGACAGGGACCGAGCAGTACTTC	CASRTGTEQYF
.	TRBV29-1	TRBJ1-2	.	TGCAGCGCCGGAGGCGCGATCGGGACACCCCTTGGCTACACCTTC	CSAGGAIGTPLGYTF
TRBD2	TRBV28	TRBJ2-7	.	TGTGCCAGCAGTAGAGGACTAGCGGGAGCCTACGAGCAGTACTTC	CASSRGLAGAYEQYF
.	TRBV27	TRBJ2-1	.	TGTGCCAGCAGTATGGATGGTTCCTACAATGAGCAGTTCTTC	CASSMDGSYNEQFF
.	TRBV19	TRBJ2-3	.	TGTGCCAGTAGTAAGGTGCAGGGTGTCACAGATACGCAGTATTTT	CASSKVQGVTDTQYF
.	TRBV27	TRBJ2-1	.	TGTGCCAGCAGTTCCTCCGGACAGATCCTCTACAATGAGCAGTTCTTC	CASSSSGQILYNEQFF
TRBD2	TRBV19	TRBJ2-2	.	TGTGCCAGTAGTATGATTTGGGGACTAGCGGGAGAGAACACCGGGGAGCTGTTTTTT	CASSMIWGLAGENTGELFF
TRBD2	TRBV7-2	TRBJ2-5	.	TGTGCCAGCAGCTCCCTGACTAGCGGGGGAGGGTTAGGGGAGACCCAGTACTTC	CASSSLTSGGGLGETQYF
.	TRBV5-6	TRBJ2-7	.	TGTGCCAGCAGCGTCAGGGTGCTCTACGAGCAGTACTTC	CASSVRVLYEQYF
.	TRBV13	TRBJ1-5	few	TGTGCCAGCAGCCCGGGAAGAGGCAATCAGCCCCAGCATTTT	CASSPGRGNQPQHF
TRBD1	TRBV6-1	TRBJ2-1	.	TGTGCCACCCAAGTCCAGGACAGGACCCACAATGAGCAGTTCTTC	CATQVQDRTHNEQFF
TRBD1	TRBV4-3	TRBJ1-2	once	TGCGCCAGCAGCCACAGAGACAGGGGTTATGGCTACACCTTC	CASSHRDRGYGYTF
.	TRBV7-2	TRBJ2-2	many	TGTGCCAGCAGCTTCCTCGGGGAGCTGTTTTTT	CASSFLGELFF
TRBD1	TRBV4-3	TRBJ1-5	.	TGCGCCAGCAGCCAAGATGGGACAGGGGACATCAATCAGCCCCAGCATTTT	CASSQDGTGDINQPQHF